This record looks at one T cell receptor beta chain sequence and its context. What it recognizes is unknown. The data were taken from a study of blood T cells in healthy people across ages. Caucasian, healthy and from Russia, the donors were aged between about 6 and 100. Germline CDR1 and CDR2: MNHNY and SVGAGI (reference sequence). With 6 bases removed from V and 7 bases from J, the gap between germline ends came to 12 bases. The CDR3 has 12 amino acids. Alongside a J-beta primer mix, a sample-barcoded 5' primer served in a second PCR lasting about 7 to 12 cycles. MiXCR, applied by TCRdb to the 5' RACE reads, yields one record per CDR3 protein. This sample yields approximately 290,000 distinct CDR3 sequences, of which around 30% are seen a single time; over 25% belongs to the top ten. Study-wide points: Relative to aged donors, long-lived donors carried more naive CD4+ cells and displayed higher diversity.

The sequence was collected from a woman aged 65 to 85 in good health. Sample: blood. The chain recombines TRBV6-6 with TRBJ1-1; a possible D gene is TRBD1 (6 bases). The CDR3 reads CASRTGQYEAFF. CDR3 nucleotide sequence: TGTGCCAGCAGAACAGGACAGTATGAAGCTTTCTTT.